What follows are 22 T cell receptor beta chains derived from one specimen sequenced in a study of T-cell reconstitution after alpha-beta-depleted transplantation in children. Library preparation (for TCRbeta) was performed with unique molecular identifiers. A single record per CDR3 protein comes from TCRdb applying MiXCR to the PCR reads. The data contain approximately 520,000 distinct CDR3 sequences, 32% of them singletons. Sequenced material: PBMCs from the stem cell graft donor, taken from the stem cell graft. The receptor set was obtained from a human donor who donated a stem cell graft to a child with aplastic anemia.

The J gene is TRBJ1-1, the V gene TRBV5-1, with 8 bases identical to TRBD1. Trimming at V came to 0 bases and at J to 6 bases, leaving 4 bases not matched to a gene. The CDR3 sequence is 14 residues long. Germline CDR1 is SGHRS and CDR2 is YFSETQ. CDR3 region: CASSLDGQGSEAFF. DNA of the CDR3: TGCGCCAGCAGCTTGGATGGACAGGGCTCTGAAGCTTTCTTT.

The CDR3 nucleotides read TGTGCCAGCAGCCCCGTGGCCACCGGGGAGCTGTTTTTT. Encoded protein: CASSPVATGELFF. V gene TRBV7-9 combines with J gene TRBJ2-2; no firm D call. The CDR3 has 13 residues. Trimming took off 5 bases at V and 4 bases at J, with 8 bases between the two ends. Per the germline V gene, CDR1 is SEHNR and CDR2 is FQNEAQ (reference sequence).

The chain has TRBV10-3 and TRBJ2-7, with 8 positions matching TRBD2. CDR1 is ENHRY, CDR2 SYGVKD, per germline. The CDR3 spans 14 residues. The V segment lost 6 bases and the J segment 6 bases; nucleotides outside the gene matches: 10. The CDR3 sequence: CAIRPGLVGGEQYV. CDR3 coding DNA: TGTGCCATCAGGCCGGGACTAGTCGGTGGCGAGCAGTACGTC.

This clonotype was seen only a few times. The gene calls are TRBV29-1 and TRBJ2-2; 14 nucleotides match TRBD2. This CDR3 region has 14 residues. The germline V gene has CDR1 SQVTM and CDR2 ANQGSEA. With 5 bases clipped from V and 6 bases from J, the junction kept 2 bases outside the gene matches. CDR3: CSVRTSGRSGELFF. For the CDR3, the DNA is TGCAGCGTTAGGACTAGCGGGAGGTCCGGGGAGCTGTTTTTT.

This clonotype occurred once. V is TRBV29-1 and J is TRBJ2-1; 10 nucleotides match TRBD2. Trimming at V came to 2 bases and at J to 0 bases, leaving 10 bases not matched to a gene. Per the germline V gene, CDR1 is SQVTM and CDR2 is ANQGSEA. The CDR3 covers 18 residues. The CDR3 protein is CSVESLAGVPSSYNEQFF. The CDR3 nucleotides read TGCAGCGTTGAATCCCTAGCGGGAGTTCCGAGCTCCTACAATGAGCAGTTCTTC.

This clonotype has more than one count but fewer than ten. The chain recombines TRBV5-4 with TRBJ2-3, with 9 nucleotides matching TRBD1. V shed 4 bases, J shed 3 bases, and the junction held 6 bases outside the gene matches. CDR1 and CDR2 from the germline V gene are SGHNT and YYREEE (reference sequence). The CDR3 runs to 15 residues. The CDR3 loop reads CASSTYRGRTDTQYF. Written as DNA, the CDR3 is TGTGCCAGCAGCACCTACAGGGGGCGGACAGATACGCAGTATTTT.

The chain joins TRBV5-1 to TRBJ2-1; the D is unclear. V was cut by 4 bases and J by 2 bases, with 16 bases left in between. The CDR3 runs to 16 residues. Germline V gene sequence: CDR1 SGHRS, CDR2 YFSETQ. The DNA for the CDR3 is TGCGCCAGCAGCCCACGCCCTGAGCCCCCCTACAATGAGCAGTTCTTC. This encodes CASSPRPEPPYNEQFF.

The table lists this clonotype with a few counts. This chain connects TRBV12-3 or TRBV12-4 to TRBJ2-4; 8 bases align to TRBD1. The junction had 1 base not matched to a gene; V was cut back by 4 bases and J by 2 bases. There are 14 residues in the CDR3. This CDR3 reads CASSWTGTKNIQYF. The CDR3 DNA is TGTGCCAGCAGTTGGACAGGGACCAAAAACATTCAGTACTTC.

This clonotype was counted only a few times. This chain joins TRBV6-2 or TRBV6-3 and TRBJ2-1; 8 bases fit TRBD2. Germline V gene lookup returns CDR1 MNHEY and CDR2 SVGEGT. Unmatched junction bases numbered 10, after V lost 5 bases and J lost 4 bases. This CDR3 is 16 amino acids long. CDR3: CASSVIAGFDYNEQFF. As DNA, the CDR3 is TGTGCCAGCAGTGTGATAGCGGGATTCGATTACAATGAGCAGTTCTTC.

The chain is built from TRBV20-1 and TRBJ2-7; D may be TRBD1 or TRBD2 (7 bases each). CDR1 is DFQATT, CDR2 SNEGSKA, per germline (reference sequence). Trimming stripped 6 bases from V and 3 bases from J, with 15 bases between. CDR3 length equals 13 residues. The CDR3 sequence: CSAPRGGGYEQYF. CDR3 coding DNA: TGCAGTGCCCCCAGGGGGGGGGGCTACGAGCAGTACTTC.

The genes are TRBV5-1 and TRBJ1-4; 7 bases map to TRBD1. Trimming cost V 1 base and J 8 bases; bases outside gene matches: 2. CDR1 and CDR2 from the germline V gene are SGHRS and YFSETQ. This CDR3 is 13 amino acids long. CDR3 in amino acids: CASSLTGEEKLFF. In DNA form, the CDR3 reads TGCGCCAGCAGCTTGACAGGGGAAGAAAAACTGTTTTTT. The full variable domain, with the rest looked up from reference TRBV5-1 and TRBJ1-4, is KAGVTQTPRYLIKTRGQQVTLSCSPISGHRSVSWYQQTPGQGLQFLFEYFSETQRNKGNFPGRFSGRQFSNSRSEMNVSTLELGDSALYLCASSLTGEEKLFFGSGTQLSVL.

The chain uses TRBV19 and TRBJ1-2; 9 bases match TRBD1. V was pared by 8 bases and J by 8 bases, with 9 bases of the junction left unmatched. This CDR3 contains 13 residues. Germline assignment: CDR1 LNHDA and CDR2 SQIVND (reference sequence). The CDR3 DNA follows: TGTGCCAGTGGGCAACAGGGGGCGCGGGGCTACACCTTC. Translating it yields CASGQQGARGYTF.

The chain joins TRBV30 to TRBJ2-7, with TRBD1 matching over 7 bases. The J segment lost 8 bases and the V segment lost 5 bases, leaving 9 bases of the junction unmatched. This CDR3 comprises 12 residues. Per the germline V gene, CDR1 is GTSNPN and CDR2 is SVGIG (reference sequence). DNA for the CDR3: TGTGCCTGGGCTCGACAGGGAAGACAGCAGTACTTC. Translation: CAWARQGRQQYF.

The chain links TRBV7-9 to TRBJ1-5; D unresolved. The germline V gene has CDR1 SEHNR and CDR2 FQNEAQ (reference sequence). The CDR3 covers 13 residues. Trimming took off 6 bases at V and 3 bases at J, with 9 bases between the two ends. The CDR3 region is CASSAWDNQPQHF. The CDR3 region has the DNA TGTGCCAGCAGTGCTTGGGACAATCAGCCCCAGCATTTT.

The table lists this clonotype with a few counts. The chain recombines TRBV21-1 with TRBJ2-7. TRBV21-1 is reported as a pseudogene. CDR3 size: 8 residues. The CDR3 DNA is TGTGCCAGCAGCAAGCAGTACGTC. Protein: CASSKQYV.

The rearrangement uses TRBV7-3 and TRBJ1-2; D might be TRBD1 (5 bases). The CDR3 is 13 residues long. Germline CDR1 reads SGHTA; CDR2 reads FQGTGA. Trimming shortened V by 4 bases and J by 4 bases, and 10 bases separated the two germline ends. The chain's CDR3 is CASSSGTVYGYTF. The CDR3 bases are TGTGCCAGCAGCTCCGGGACGGTCTATGGCTACACCTTC.

The chain links TRBV12-3 or TRBV12-4 to TRBJ2-3; D ambiguous. Trimming took off 7 bases at V and 0 bases at J, with 11 bases between the two ends. CDR3 length: 14 amino acids. CDR3: CASNIRTSTDTQYF. The DNA for the CDR3 is TGTGCCAGCAATATTCGTACTAGCACAGATACGCAGTATTTT.

This chain links TRBV12-3 or TRBV12-4 with TRBJ2-2; D not certain. This CDR3 contains 14 residues. V lost 8 bases and J lost 4, with 14 bases in between. CDR3 in amino acids: CASGPAAVTGELFF. In DNA form, the CDR3 reads TGTGCCAGCGGGCCGGCCGCCGTCACCGGGGAGCTGTTTTTT.

Only a few counts were recorded for this clonotype. V and J are TRBV20-1 and TRBJ2-7; D might be TRBD2 (6 bases). V was trimmed by 3 bases and J by 3 bases, leaving 9 bases between them. The CDR3 is 12 residues long. Germline CDR1 DFQATT, CDR2 SNEGSKA (reference sequence). In DNA form, the CDR3 reads TGCAGTGCTAGTGATAGCGGCTACGAGCAGTACTTC. Translation: CSASDSGYEQYF.

In its sample, this clonotype was seen many times. The genes are TRBV20-1 and TRBJ1-2; D gene uncertain. The CDR3 is 13 residues long. Trimming removed 3 bases at V and 4 bases at J, with 12 bases between. Germline V gives CDR1 DFQATT, CDR2 SNEGSKA (reference sequence). CDR3 in DNA: TGCAGTGCTAGGGATAGGAGTAGCTATGGCTACACCTTC. Amino acids: CSARDRSSYGYTF.

This rearrangement joins TRBV12-3 or TRBV12-4 to TRBJ2-7, with D perhaps assigned TRBD1 or TRBD2 (5 bases each). Trimming removed 7 bases at V and 2 bases at J, with 18 bases between. CDR3 size: 15 residues. The CDR3 sequence is CASTQPGTETYEQYF. CDR3 DNA sequence: TGTGCCAGCACGCAACCCGGGACCGAGACCTACGAGCAGTACTTC.

The CDR3 DNA is TGTGCCACCGTCTTGGGCGGGAGTACAGATACGCAGTATTTT. It is translated as CATVLGGSTDTQYF. The chain combines TRBV6-2 or TRBV6-3 with TRBJ2-3, with 7 positions matching TRBD2. Germline trimming cut 10 bases from V and 3 bases from J; bases unmatched to any gene: 10. Germline CDR1 MNHEY, CDR2 SVGEGT. The CDR3 runs to 14 residues.